This T cell receptor beta chain was sequenced for a study of blood T cell repertoires in COVID-19. At the level of the study: Samples taken during acute and convalescent COVID-19 were collected in the United States, Italy and Spain. PBMCs, B-cell-depleted T cells, or T cells were the source of the cDNA or gDNA that made up the material.

The CDR3 consists of 13 residues. Germline values: CDR1 SGHRS, CDR2 YFSETQ. V was cut by 4 bases and J by 3 bases, with 11 bases left in between. This clone was detected only once. Patients from Seattle were sampled longitudinally, starting during active infection. Original data processing: Reference gene primer amplification gave nucleated cell count estimates. TCRdb's table, derived via immunoSEQ multiplex PCR, lists solely in-frame clones and lacks some. That table supplies the V and J calls and clone size; D and trimming were determined from the DNA. Of more than 200,000 clones in the sample, approximately 86% were seen once.

The clonotype comes from a woman aged 55 to 70 with COVID-19, enrolled during active disease. The rearrangement links TRBV5-1 to TRBJ2-7; the D is unclear. Sample: peripheral blood. The CDR3 DNA follows: TGCGCCAGCAGCCGTCACTTTGACTACGAGCAGTACTTC. Amino acids: CASSRHFDYEQYF.